The 13 T cell receptor beta chains reported below all come from one sample, sequenced in a study of T-cell reconstitution after alpha-beta-depleted transplantation in children. Preparation of the TCRbeta library used unique molecular identifiers. One entry per CDR3 protein, called by TCRdb with MiXCR from the PCR reads. The table lists 350,000 to 400,000 distinct CDR3 sequences, roughly 20% of them singletons. Sample: PBMCs from the stem cell graft donor, taken from the stem cell graft. Source of these receptors: a human donor who donated a stem cell graft to a child with acute myeloid leukemia.

This sequence joins TRBV10-3 and TRBJ2-1; TRBD2 matches 8 bases. Germline loops: CDR1 ENHRY, CDR2 SYGVKD. Trimming took 5 bases from V and 0 from J; bases not matched to a gene: 6. CDR3 length equals 16 residues. The CDR3 DNA reads as TGTGCCATCAGTAGGAGCGGGAGAGACTCCTACAATGAGCAGTTCTTC. It encodes CAISRSGRDSYNEQFF.

This clonotype was recorded at least ten times. The chain employs TRBV20-1 and TRBJ2-1; 7 bases are a match to TRBD2. The germline gives CDR1 DFQATT, CDR2 SNEGSKA (reference sequence). Germline trimming cut 6 bases from V and 8 bases from J; bases unmatched to any gene: 10. The CDR3 extends over 13 amino acids. CDR3 in DNA: TGCAGTGCCCGACTAGCAGGGTTGGATGAGCAGTTCTTC. Protein: CSARLAGLDEQFF.

This clonotype came up a few times. CDR3 sequence (DNA): TGTGCCAGCAGCCAAGGTCAAGCGTTGAACACCGGGGAGCTGTTTTTT. The encoded protein is CASSQGQALNTGELFF. The chain has TRBV4-2 and TRBJ2-2; D is undetermined. V was trimmed by 1 base and J by 1 base, leaving 10 bases between them. The CDR3 runs to 16 residues. Germline V gene lookup returns CDR1 LGHNA and CDR2 YNFKEQ.

This clonotype occurred a few times. The chain has TRBV20-1 and TRBJ2-3; 8 nucleotides match TRBD1. V lost 6 bases, J lost 5 bases, and 7 bases stayed unmatched. This CDR3 is 13 amino acids long. Germline V CDR1 and CDR2: DFQATT, SNEGSKA (reference sequence). The CDR3 region has the DNA TGCAGTGCCCTCTTTGGGACAGGAGATACGCAGTATTTT. This gives the protein CSALFGTGDTQYF.

The chain carries TRBV5-6 and TRBJ2-2, with D maybe TRBD2 (5 bases). Germline CDR1 SGHDT, CDR2 YYEEEE. Trimming pared 7 bases from V and 6 bases from J, leaving 19 bases between. This CDR3 has 15 amino acids. As DNA, the CDR3 is TGTGCCAGCCAGCGGTCTGAAACGATACCCGGGGAGCTGTTTTTT. This gives the protein CASQRSETIPGELFF.

The rearrangement uses TRBV28 and TRBJ1-1, with D perhaps matching TRBD1 (5 bases). This CDR3 has 14 amino acids. Per germline, CDR1 MDHEN and CDR2 SYDVKM. The V end was cut by 3 bases, the J end by 11 bases, with 19 bases between. CDR3 DNA sequence: TGTGCCAGCAGTTTCTCCCGTGATCGGGGCGACGCTTTCTTT. Translation gives CASSFSRDRGDAFF.

The chain links TRBV6-5 to TRBJ1-1; possible D gene TRBD1, 6 bases. The CDR3 sequence is 14 residues long. The V end lost 5 bases, the J end lost 1 base, and 11 bases lay between the germline ends. Germline lookup yields CDR1 MNHEY and CDR2 SVGAGI. CDR3 coding DNA: TGTGCCAGCAGTCGCCCGGGACAGAACACTGAAGCTTTCTTT. Amino acids: CASSRPGQNTEAFF.

The table lists this clonotype with a count of one. This sequence joins TRBV4-1 and TRBJ2-3; 8 bases map to TRBD2. Per germline, CDR1 MGHRA and CDR2 YSYEKL. The CDR3 is 17 residues long. V was pared by 4 bases and J by 1 base, with 10 bases of the junction left unmatched. The CDR3 sequence: CASSPWAAGGGTDTQYF. CDR3 coding DNA: TGCGCCAGCAGCCCGTGGGCCGCGGGAGGAGGCACAGATACGCAGTATTTT.

V gene TRBV10-3 combines with J gene TRBJ2-2; TRBD2 matches at 9 bases. The V and J ends lost 3 bases and 7 bases, in that order; junction bases with no gene match: 6. This CDR3 region has 15 residues. Germline lookup yields CDR1 ENHRY and CDR2 SYGVKD. The CDR3 protein is CAISESGRSVGELFF. DNA of the CDR3: TGTGCCATCAGTGAAAGCGGGAGGTCGGTCGGGGAGCTGTTTTTT.

This clonotype has just a few counts. The V gene is TRBV6-5, the J gene TRBJ2-1; 9 positions match TRBD2. Germline loops: CDR1 MNHEY, CDR2 SVGAGI. After removal of 2 bases from V and 3 bases from J, the junction contained 5 bases not matched to a gene. The CDR3 spans 16 residues. CDR3 residues: CASSYGSGSIYNEQFF. The CDR3 coding sequence is TGTGCCAGCAGTTACGGTAGCGGGAGTATCTACAATGAGCAGTTCTTC.

This clonotype was counted ten times or more. The chain uses TRBV29-1 and TRBJ2-3; D not resolved. The germline gives CDR1 SQVTM, CDR2 ANQGSEA. The V gene lost 6 bases and the J gene lost 8 bases, with 12 bases spanning the gap. The CDR3 sequence is 11 residues long. CDR3 loop: CSVRAPSTQYF. For the CDR3, the DNA is TGCAGCGTCCGCGCTCCTTCTACGCAGTATTTT.

This clonotype has just a few counts. The rearrangement joins TRBV5-7 to TRBJ2-7, with D maybe TRBD1 (6 bases). TRBV5-7 carries the ORF label, with uncertain function. Trimming removed 5 bases at V and 12 bases at J, with 18 bases between. This CDR3 comprises 12 residues. CDR3 in amino acids: CASSHHIDRPYF. DNA for the CDR3: TGTGCCAGCAGTCACCACATCGACAGGCCGTACTTC.

This clonotype was recorded many times. This sequence joins TRBV5-1 and TRBJ2-2, with D uncertain. The CDR3 sequence is 12 residues long. Between the trimmed V and J ends, which lost 10 bases and 3 bases, there was a span of 10 bases. Looked up from germline, CDR1 is SGHRS and CDR2 is YFSETQ. CDR3 nucleotide sequence: TGCGCCCACGGCCGCCACACCGGGGAGCTGTTTTTT. Encoded protein: CAHGRHTGELFF. Looking up the rest from reference TRBV5-1 and TRBJ2-2 gives the full variable domain: KAGVTQTPRYLIKTRGQQVTLSCSPISGHRSVSWYQQTPGQGLQFLFEYFSETQRNKGNFPGRFSGRQFSNSRSEMNVSTLELGDSALYLCAHGRHTGELFFGEGSRLTVL.